One and the same sample provided the 11 T cell receptor beta chains below, sequenced in a study of molecular identifiers for immune sequencing clone quantification. TCRdb fed the PCR reads into MiXCR, producing one record per CDR3 protein. The data hold roughly 300,000 distinct CDR3 sequences, with 24% observed a single time. Material: naive CD8+ T cells from blood, with Jurkat cell RNA spiked in. Regarding subset: FACS-sorted CD8+CD4-CCR7+CD45RA+ naive T cells. The receptors were gathered from a human donor in good health. Some libraries in this study had Jurkat cell RNA spiked in.

Points on this clonotype: A much larger clonotype is one base distant, so this may be a read error. The chain recombines TRBV5-1 with TRBJ1-1, with no clear D. Per the germline V gene, CDR1 is SGHRS and CDR2 is YFSETQ. CDR3 length equals 15 residues. The CDR3 loop is CARSLYSGMNTEAFF. Here the CDR3 DNA reads TGCGCCCGCAGCTTGTATTCCGGAATGAACACTGAAGCTTTCTTT.

This clonotype was detected ten times or more. V is TRBV6-5 and J is TRBJ2-1; tentative D call: TRBD1 (5 bases). The CDR3 spans 15 residues. Germline V gene data show CDR1 as MNHEY and CDR2 as SVGAGI. Trimming removed 2 bases at V and 2 bases at J, with 10 bases between. CDR3 residues: CASSYERGAYNEQFF. CDR3 DNA sequence: TGTGCCAGCAGTTACGAAAGGGGCGCCTACAATGAGCAGTTCTTC.

The V call is TRBV5-4, the J call TRBJ2-7; D gene uncertain. CDR1 is SGHNT and CDR2 is YYREEE in the germline V gene (reference sequence). Trimming shortened V by 3 bases and J by 8 bases, and 6 bases separated the two germline ends. The CDR3 has 10 residues. CDR3: CASSSEKQYF. The CDR3 bases are TGTGCCAGCAGCTCGGAGAAGCAGTACTTC.

A remark on this clonotype: The junction departs from the called germline gene at one end, perhaps through a read error. This chain links TRBV25-1 with TRBJ2-3; no definite D call. The CDR3 extends over 14 amino acids. CDR1 MGHDK and CDR2 SYGVNS come from the germline V gene. The CDR3 region is CASSVAVSTYTQYF. CDR3 nucleotides: TGTGCCAGCAGTGTGGCAGTTAGCACATATACGCAGTATTTT.

The genes are TRBV11-2 and TRBJ2-1, with D maybe TRBD1 (7 bases). Germline V gives CDR1 SGHAT, CDR2 FQNNGV. There are 15 residues in the CDR3. Deletions cut 0 bases from V and 4 bases from J, with 10 bases between. The CDR3 DNA is TGTGCCAGCAGCTTAGAGGCAGGGGGGTACAATGAGCAGTTCTTC. Translating gives CASSLEAGGYNEQFF.

The chain joins TRBV24-1 to TRBJ2-7, with 9 bases that match TRBD2. Germline assignment: CDR1 KGHDR and CDR2 SFDVKD. This CDR3 comprises 14 residues. With 3 bases clipped from V and 4 bases from J, the junction kept 3 bases outside the gene matches. The CDR3 DNA is TGTGCCACCAGTGATCCGCGGGAGGGGTACGAGCAGTACTTC. It specifies CATSDPREGYEQYF.

This clonotype appeared a single time. Since no conserved phenylalanine or tryptophan closes the CDR3, a read error is the likely cause. The chain couples TRBV11-2 to TRBJ2-1; no definite D call. Trimming cost V 4 bases and J 5 bases, with 0 bases left between them. Germline CDR1 and CDR2: SGHAT and FQNNGV. The CDR3 loop spans 10 amino acids. CDR3 loop: CASSYNEQFL. Written as DNA, the CDR3 is TGTGCCAGCAGCTACAATGAGCAGTTCTTA.

On this clonotype: Being one base from a much bigger clone, this may be a read error. V is TRBV19 and J is TRBJ2-7, with D tentatively TRBD1 (6 bases). This CDR3 comprises 14 residues. Germline loops: CDR1 LNHDA, CDR2 SQIVND (reference sequence). Here the CDR3 DNA reads TGTGCCAGTAGTATGACAGGATCTCCTGTCGAGCGGTACTTC. Protein: CASSMTGSPVERYF.

A few counts support this clonotype. This rearrangement joins TRBV6-2 or TRBV6-3 to TRBJ1-1; 11 bases fit TRBD1. The CDR3 loop spans 14 amino acids. The germline V gene encodes CDR1 MNHEY and CDR2 SVGEGT. V trimming: 7 bases; J trimming: 7 bases; junction bases outside the gene matches: 8. The CDR3 loop is CASITGQGAYEAFF. The CDR3 DNA reads TGTGCCAGCATCACAGGACAGGGGGCGTATGAAGCTTTCTTT.

Turning to this clonotype: Mismatch with germline at one junction end may stem from a read error. V is TRBV9 and J is TRBJ2-6; 8 positions match TRBD1. CDR3 size: 17 residues. Germline V gene data show CDR1 as SGDLS and CDR2 as YYNGEE. The CDR3 DNA sequence: TGTGCCAGCACCCAGACAGGGGTCGCCTCTGGGGCCAACTTCCTGACTTTC. Protein: CASTQTGVASGANFLTF.

This clonotype was seen only a few times. V gene TRBV12-3 or TRBV12-4 combines with J gene TRBJ1-5, with D unresolved. This CDR3 contains 16 residues. V lost 5 bases, J lost 2 bases, and 16 bases lay in between. This CDR3 is CASSPAGVTGNQPQHF. CDR3 DNA: TGTGCCAGCAGTCCCGCCGGGGTTACGGGCAATCAGCCCCAGCATTTT.